One T cell receptor (beta chain) is described in this entry. This entry belongs to a study of blood T cell repertoires in COVID-19. On the study more broadly: Researchers got acute and convalescent COVID-19 samples from the United States, Italy and Spain. Sample material is recorded as cDNA or gDNA derived from T cells, B-cell-depleted T cells, or PBMCs.

Methods used by the authors: Reference gene primers were amplified, and this amplification served to estimate nucleated cell counts. Assay: immunoSEQ multiplex PCR; the TCRdb copy retains only in-frame clones and omits some. V, J and clone size were drawn from that table, and D and trimming were deduced from the DNA. The sample lists some 150,000 clones; 84% were seen once. Germline V gene lookup returns CDR1 SGHRS and CDR2 YFSETQ. The CDR3 spans 13 residues. V shed 4 bases, J shed 3 bases, and the junction held 3 bases outside the gene matches. The source is a woman in her 50s with acute or convalescent COVID-19. The chain employs TRBV5-1 and TRBJ1-1; 7 bases map to TRBD1. The sequencing sample was made of peripheral blood. CDR3: CASSQGGDTEAFF. In DNA, the CDR3 is TGCGCCAGCAGCCAAGGGGGCGACACTGAAGCTTTCTTT.